The sequence of this T cell receptor beta chain was determined in a study of early T cells in non-severe SARS-CoV-2 infection (dated by TCRdb to the early 2020s). About the investigation overall: Bulk RNA from unsorted whole blood was used for TCR sequencing, so alpha and beta chains could not be paired. The study at large found these results: Matching against VDJdb was skewed toward anti-spike CD8 responses, likely underestimated virus-specific expansions, and missed private and CD4 specificities.

This was a case-control study nested in a cohort of healthcare workers in London, UK, who had nasopharyngeal swab PCR tests and blood samples taken every week. Healthcare workers were recruited between 23 and 31 March 2020, during the week of the UK lockdown, and were followed weekly for up to roughly 15 weeks. The sample holds many counts of this clonotype. Its antigen specificity is not known. No per-base quality is available; no much larger clone lies one base away. V lost 3 bases and J lost 7 bases; the stretch between them is 4 bases long. The germline V gene specifies MDHEN as CDR1 and SYDVKM as CDR2. Including cysteine and phenylalanine, the CDR3 has 10 amino acids. Only the CDR3 part of the read is kept: 30 bases, read in frame from the first base. Library prep was done by 5' RACE. The data were produced on a NextSeq 500. The TCR library protocol attached unique molecular identifiers to individual cDNA molecules to correct for sequencing error and PCR bias. Both TCR alpha and beta chains were sequenced, and tight co-correlation was observed between alpha and beta sequence abundances in each sample. Regarding the original processing steps: Decombinator V4 was used to perform V gene, J gene and CDR3 annotation of TCR sequences. TCRs were defined as expanded if a significant change between any two time points was detected under a Poisson model with p below 0.0001. TCR abundances were normalised to the total number of TCRs sequenced per sample and expressed as counts per million. MAIT TCRs were defined by TRAV1-2 paired with TRAJ12, TRAJ20 or TRAJ33, and iNKT TCRs by TRAV10 paired with TRAJ18. VDJdb, accessed on 1 November 2021, was searched for TCRs annotated for CMV, EBV and SARS-CoV-2, and TCRs annotated for more than one antigen were excluded. TCRdb reran the public reads through fastp at Q25 and MiXCR, keeping productive beta chains. Each entry is one CDR3 protein sequence, shown with its most common DNA and genes. The V and J calls come from TCRdb's annotation, not from the publication. This sample has tens of thousands of distinct CDR3 sequences in its table, and roughly 12% of those were observed once. The ten largest clones capture around 1.5% of the sample.

Here the sequenced sample was whole blood, taken at baseline. The chain was built from TRBV28 and TRBJ2-7, with the D gene too uncertain to name. This receptor was obtained from an adult who was a healthcare worker with PCR-confirmed SARS-CoV-2 infection or an uninfected control (not recorded which). DNA sequence: TGTGCCAGCAGTTTTCAAGAGCAGTACTTC. The resulting protein is CASSFQEQYF.